This T cell receptor beta chain was observed in a study of beta chain features in type 1 diabetes. Details on this clone: Its antigen is not identified.

The whole isolated RNA underwent reverse transcription, so sequencing captured expressed TCRB transcripts. Clones were sequenced by immunoSEQ multiplex PCR, and TCRdb holds only the in-frame ones, with some missing. Altogether 120,000 to 150,000 clones are present, 9% to 10% being singletons, with the ten largest covering approximately 0.69%. Germline trimming cut 4 bases from V and 0 bases from J; bases unmatched to any gene: 9. The CDR3 is made up of 19 amino acids. Germline V gene data show CDR1 as SNHLY and CDR2 as FYNNEI. Study-level points and caveats: More deletions and fewer insertions at VDJ junctions were found in patients with type 1 diabetes.

The sample taken for sequencing was central memory CD4+ T cells from blood. This clonotype was sampled from a middle-aged woman in good health. The chain uses TRBV2 and TRBJ2-6, with 10 positions matching TRBD1. The CDR3 region is CASSGGTGARSSGANVLTF. The CDR3 region has the DNA TGTGCCAGCAGTGGAGGGACAGGGGCACGGTCCTCTGGGGCCAACGTCCTGACTTTC.